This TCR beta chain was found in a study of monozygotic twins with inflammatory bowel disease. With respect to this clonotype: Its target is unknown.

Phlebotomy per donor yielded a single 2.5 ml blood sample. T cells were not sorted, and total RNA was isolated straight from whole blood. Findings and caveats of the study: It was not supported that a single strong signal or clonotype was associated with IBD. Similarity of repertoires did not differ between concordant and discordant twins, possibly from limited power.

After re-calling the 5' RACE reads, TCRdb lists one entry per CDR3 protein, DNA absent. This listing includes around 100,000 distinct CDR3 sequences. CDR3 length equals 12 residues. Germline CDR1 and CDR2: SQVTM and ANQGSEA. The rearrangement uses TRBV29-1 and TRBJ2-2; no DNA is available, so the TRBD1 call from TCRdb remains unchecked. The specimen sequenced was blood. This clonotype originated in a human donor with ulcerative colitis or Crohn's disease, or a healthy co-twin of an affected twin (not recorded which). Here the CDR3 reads CSVKGTVGELFF.